Here is one T cell receptor (beta chain) with its context. This CDR3 is 13 amino acids long. The V gene's germline CDR1 is SGHTA and CDR2 FQGTGA. The V and J ends lost 2 bases and 7 bases respectively, with 6 bases between them. The data were produced by immunoSEQ multiplex PCR, yet TCRdb's version contains in-frame clones alone and is incomplete. The sample lists 70,000 to 95,000 clones; around 87% were seen once. The record originates from a study of control samples from healthy donors and cancer patients. The chain carries TRBV7-3 and TRBJ1-6; D unresolved. This TCR was recovered from a middle-aged man in good health. The sequencing input was blood. This CDR3 is CASSLSRNSPLHF. As DNA, the CDR3 is TGTGCCAGCAGCTTATCTCGCAATTCACCCCTCCACTTT.